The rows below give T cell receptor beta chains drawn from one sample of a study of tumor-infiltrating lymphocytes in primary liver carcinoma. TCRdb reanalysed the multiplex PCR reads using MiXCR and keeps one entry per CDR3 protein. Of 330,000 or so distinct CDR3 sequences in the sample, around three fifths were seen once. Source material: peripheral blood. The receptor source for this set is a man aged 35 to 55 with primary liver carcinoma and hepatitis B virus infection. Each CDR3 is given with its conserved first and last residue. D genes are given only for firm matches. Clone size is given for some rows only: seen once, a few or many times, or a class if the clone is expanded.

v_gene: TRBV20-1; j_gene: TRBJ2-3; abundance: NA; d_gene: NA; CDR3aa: CNAISPGRSTDTQYF; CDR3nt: TGCAATGCCATTTCTCCGGGACGGAGCACAGATACGCAGTATTTT
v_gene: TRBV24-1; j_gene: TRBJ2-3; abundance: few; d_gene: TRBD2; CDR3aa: CATSEASGRSDTQYF; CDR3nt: TGTGCCACCAGTGAAGCTAGCGGGAGGTCGGATACGCAGTATTTT
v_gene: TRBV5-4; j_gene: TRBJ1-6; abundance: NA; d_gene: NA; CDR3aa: CASKIMGDDNSPLHF; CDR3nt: TGTGCCAGCAAGATTATGGGGGACGATAATTCACCCCTCCACTTT
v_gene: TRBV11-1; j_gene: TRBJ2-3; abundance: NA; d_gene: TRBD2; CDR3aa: CASSLGLAGSDTQYF; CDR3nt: TGTGCCAGCAGCCTTGGACTAGCGGGAAGTGATACGCAGTACTTT
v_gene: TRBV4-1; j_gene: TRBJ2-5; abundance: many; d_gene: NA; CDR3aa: CASSQGWAGARETQYF; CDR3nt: TGCGCCAGCAGCCAAGGTTGGGCAGGGGCGAGGGAGACCCAGTACTTC
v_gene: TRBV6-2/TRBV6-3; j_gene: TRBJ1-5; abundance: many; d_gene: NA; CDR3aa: CASKDRINQPQHF; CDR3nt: TGTGCCAGCAAGGACCGAATTAATCAGCCCCAGCATTTT
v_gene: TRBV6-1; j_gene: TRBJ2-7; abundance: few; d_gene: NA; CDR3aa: CASRAGQGSYEQYF; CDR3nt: TGTGCCAGCAGGGCGGGTCAGGGCTCCTACGAGCAGTACTTC
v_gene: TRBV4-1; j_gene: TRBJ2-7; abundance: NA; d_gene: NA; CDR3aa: CASSQEGRTNDEQYF; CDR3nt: TGCGCCAGCAGCCAAGAAGGCAGGACGAACGACGAGCAGTACTTC
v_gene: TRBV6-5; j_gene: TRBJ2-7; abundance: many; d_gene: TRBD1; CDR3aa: CASSKDRGGYSSYEQYF; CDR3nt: TGTGCCAGCAGTAAGGACAGGGGGGGATACAGCTCCTACGAGCAGTACTTC
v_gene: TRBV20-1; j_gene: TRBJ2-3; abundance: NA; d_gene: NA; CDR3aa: CSATGRGRATDTQYF; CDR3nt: TGCAGTGCTACAGGCAGGGGGAGGGCCACAGATACGCAGTATTTT
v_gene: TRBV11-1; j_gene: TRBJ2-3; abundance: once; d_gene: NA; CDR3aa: CASNLVGVVDTQYF; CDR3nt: TGTGCCAGCAACTTAGTGGGGGTCGTAGATACGCAGTATTTT
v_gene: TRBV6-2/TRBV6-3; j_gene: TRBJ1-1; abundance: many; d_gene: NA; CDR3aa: CASRSGGSKTEAFF; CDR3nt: TGTGCCAGCAGATCGGGAGGGTCGAAAACTGAAGCTTTCTTT
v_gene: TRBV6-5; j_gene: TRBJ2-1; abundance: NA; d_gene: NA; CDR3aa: CASIRDWIGEQLF; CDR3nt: TGTGCCAGCATTCGGGACTGGATAGGAGAGCAGCTCTTC
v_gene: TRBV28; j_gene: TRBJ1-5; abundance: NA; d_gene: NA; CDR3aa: CASSSTRTVGSGAQHF; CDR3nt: TGTGCCAGCAGTTCAACCCGGACAGTGGGTTCCGGTGCCCAGCATTTT
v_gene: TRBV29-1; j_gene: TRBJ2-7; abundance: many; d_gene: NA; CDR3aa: CSVEGTLRSEQYF; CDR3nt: TGCAGCGTTGAAGGGACACTTCGGTCGGAGCAGTACTTC
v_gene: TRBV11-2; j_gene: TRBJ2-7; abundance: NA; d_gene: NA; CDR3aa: CTSSLDEGQGFGEQYF; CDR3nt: TGTACCAGCAGCTTAGATGAAGGCCAAGGGTTCGGCGAGCAATACTTC
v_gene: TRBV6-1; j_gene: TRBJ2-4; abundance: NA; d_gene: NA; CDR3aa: CASSEIGAASIQYF; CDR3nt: TGTGCCAGCAGTGAAATAGGGGCGGCAAGCATTCAATACTTC
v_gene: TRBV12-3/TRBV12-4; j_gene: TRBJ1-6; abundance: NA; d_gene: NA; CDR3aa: CAGRQGGSPLHF; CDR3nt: TGTGCCGGCAGACAAGGAGGTTCACCCCTCCACTTT